The rows below give T cell receptor beta chains drawn from one sample of a study of shared clonotypes between healthy human individuals. The protocol was immunoSEQ multiplex PCR, while the TCRdb copy is restricted to in-frame clones and leaves out a portion. This sample has millions of clones; just under 95% occur once, and the top ten carry around 1.1%. Material for sequencing was naive CD8+ T cells sorted from blood. The receptors stem from a young man in good health. CDR3s include the opening cysteine and the closing phenylalanine or tryptophan. D genes are given only for firm matches. The listing skips clone size in some rows; elsewhere it reads once, few, many or a size class.

J,V,size,length,D,CDR3,DNA
TRBJ1-2,TRBV10-2,.,14,.,CASSYFGPISDYTF,TGCGCCAGCAGCTATTTCGGACCAATATCCGACTACACCTTC
TRBJ2-7,TRBV30,.,12,.,CAWSYGSYEQYF,TGTGCCTGGAGTTACGGTTCCTACGAGCAGTACTTC
TRBJ2-3,TRBV7-8,once,16,.,CASSLAVVRSTDTQYF,TGTGCCAGCAGCTTAGCGGTAGTCAGAAGCACAGATACGCAGTATTTT
TRBJ2-2,TRBV10-3,.,14,.,CAISPATNTGELFF,TGTGCCATCAGCCCGGCTACGAACACCGGGGAGCTGTTTTTT
TRBJ2-5,TRBV13,.,16,TRBD1,CASSLGGTGGRETQYF,TGTGCCAGCAGCTTAGGTGGGACAGGGGGTAGGGAGACCCAGTACTTC
TRBJ2-1,TRBV30,once,18,.,CAWSVRSGRFGSYNEQFF,TGTGCCTGGAGTGTACGTTCAGGGAGGTTTGGTTCCTACAATGAGCAGTTCTTC
TRBJ2-5,TRBV9,.,16,.,CASSVGGISNWETQYF,TGTGCCAGCAGCGTAGGAGGCATTTCGAACTGGGAGACCCAGTACTTC
TRBJ1-6,TRBV5-6,.,14,.,CASSLGFSGSPLHF,TGTGCCAGCAGCTTGGGTTTCTCGGGTTCACCCCTCCACTTT
TRBJ1-4,TRBV27,.,13,.,CASKPSRNEKLFF,TGTGCCAGCAAACCTTCCCGAAATGAAAAACTGTTTTTT
TRBJ2-3,TRBV11-2,once,15,.,CASSPSWASPDTQYF,TGTGCCAGCAGCCCCTCGTGGGCTAGCCCAGATACGCAGTATTTT
TRBJ1-6,TRBV30,.,15,.,CAWRPGGSYNSPLHF,TGTGCCTGGAGACCGGGGGGCTCCTATAATTCACCCCTCCACTTC
TRBJ2-5,TRBV4-1,.,17,TRBD2,CASSQDSGLAGQETQYF,TGCGCCAGCAGCCAAGATTCGGGACTAGCGGGACAAGAGACCCAGTACTTC
TRBJ2-2,TRBV10-1,.,17,TRBD1,CASSEIRDREDTGELFF,TGCGCCAGCAGTGAGATCCGGGACAGGGAGGACACCGGGGAGCTGTTTTTT
TRBJ2-7,TRBV6-1,.,14,TRBD2,CASSGSGETYEQYF,TGTGCCAGCAGTGGTAGCGGGGAAACCTACGAGCAGTACTTC
TRBJ2-1,TRBV29-1,.,15,TRBD1,CSVEDLGDRAWGQFF,TGCAGCGTTGAAGATCTGGGAGACAGGGCTTGGGGGCAGTTCTTC
TRBJ2-2,TRBV7-6,.,14,.,CASSQLVGTGELFF,TGTGCCAGCAGCCAACTAGTTGGGACCGGGGAGCTGTTTTTT
TRBJ2-1,TRBV6-1,.,14,.,CASSEVTAYNEQFF,TGTGCCAGCAGTGAGGTCACAGCCTACAATGAGCAGTTCTTC
TRBJ1-1,TRBV7-9,.,14,.,CASSFIPRGTEAFF,TGTGCCAGCAGCTTTATCCCCCGGGGCACTGAAGCTTTCTTT
TRBJ2-1,TRBV2,.,18,TRBD2,CASSEAPLLAGGYNEQFF,TGTGCCAGCAGTGAAGCACCACTACTAGCGGGAGGCTACAATGAGCAGTTCTTC
TRBJ1-2,TRBV30,.,16,TRBD1,CAGDRAGQGLYHGYTF,TGTGCCGGAGACAGGGCAGGGCAAGGGCTCTACCATGGCTACACCTTC
TRBJ2-7,TRBV14,.,11,.,CASSRAYEQYF,TGTGCCAGCAGCCGCGCCTACGAGCAGTACTTC
TRBJ1-5,TRBV28,once,14,TRBD1,CASSWTGRNQPQHF,TGTGCCAGCAGTTGGACAGGGCGCAATCAGCCCCAGCATTTT
TRBJ1-1,TRBV6-1,.,14,.,CASSVVGGNTEAFF,TGTGCCAGCAGTGTTGTGGGGGGGAACACTGAAGCTTTCTTT
TRBJ1-2,TRBV5-6,.,15,.,CASNTVLGADYGYTF,TGTGCCAGCAACACCGTCCTGGGGGCTGACTATGGCTACACCTTC
TRBJ1-2,TRBV13,.,13,.,CASSSPRVYGYTF,TGTGCCAGCAGCTCCCCCCGGGTCTATGGCTACACCTTC
TRBJ1-3,TRBV13,.,16,.,CASSPSQERSGNTIYF,TGTGCCAGCAGCCCTTCACAGGAACGCTCTGGAAACACCATATATTTT
TRBJ1-2,TRBV10-3,.,13,.,CAIRARDDYGYTF,TGTGCCATCAGAGCAAGGGATGACTATGGCTACACCTTC
TRBJ2-5,TRBV6-6,.,14,.,CASSYSWGQETQYF,TGTGCCAGCAGTTACTCCTGGGGCCAGGAGACCCAGTACTTC
TRBJ1-5,TRBV7-2,.,15,.,CASSLARQSNQPQHF,TGTGCCAGCAGCTTAGCGAGACAGAGCAATCAGCCCCAGCATTTT
TRBJ2-1,TRBV2,.,13,.,CASTWTVYNEQFF,TGTGCCAGCACGTGGACAGTTTACAATGAGCAGTTCTTC
TRBJ1-3,TRBV6-1,.,14,TRBD1,CASSENRGVNTIYF,TGTGCCAGCAGTGAAAACAGGGGGGTAAACACCATATATTTT
TRBJ1-1,TRBV10-2,once,14,.,CASSVSGGHTEAFF,TGCGCCAGCAGTGTAAGCGGGGGGCACACTGAAGCTTTCTTT
TRBJ1-6,TRBV9,.,13,.,CASSVGSDSPLHF,TGTGCCAGCAGCGTAGGTTCAGATTCACCCCTCCACTTT
TRBJ1-1,TRBV7-9,.,15,TRBD1,CASSRTDRMKWEAFF,TGTGCCAGCAGCCGAACGGACAGGATGAAGTGGGAAGCTTTCTTT
TRBJ2-3,TRBV30,.,14,.,CAWSFLSSTDTQYF,TGTGCCTGGAGTTTCTTATCCAGCACAGATACGCAGTATTTT
TRBJ1-5,TRBV27,.,14,TRBD1,CASSLLQGTQPQHF,TGTGCCAGCAGTTTACTACAGGGGACTCAGCCCCAGCATTTT
TRBJ2-2,TRBV5-1,.,17,TRBD1,CASSLSGQGVSTGELFF,TGCGCCAGCAGCTTGAGCGGACAGGGGGTTAGCACCGGGGAGCTGTTTTTT
TRBJ1-2,TRBV4-1,.,15,.,CASSARHRSNYGYTF,TGCGCCAGCAGCGCCAGACACCGCTCTAACTATGGCTACACCTTC
TRBJ2-7,TRBV6-1,.,13,.,CASSEGRPYEQYF,TGTGCCAGCAGTGAAGGCAGACCCTACGAGCAGTACTTC
TRBJ1-1,TRBV27,.,14,TRBD1,CASSPGTVNTEAFF,TGTGCCAGCAGCCCCGGGACAGTGAACACTGAAGCTTTCTTT